A single sample is the source of the 27 T cell receptor beta chains below, sequenced in a study of T-cell memory formation after mild COVID-19. TCRdb fed the 5' RACE reads into MiXCR, producing one record per CDR3 protein. The data hold 90,000 to 120,000 distinct CDR3 sequences, with approximately 15% observed a single time. The sample was PBMCs or a T cell subset sorted from them (not recorded which). Receptors originate from a man in his late teens or twenties who had mild COVID-19 (a few samples of this study predate the infection). Cell type and time point are not known.

This chain connects TRBV5-4 to TRBJ2-1; TRBD1 is a possible D gene (6 bases). Trimming took off 3 bases at V and 3 bases at J, with 7 bases between the two ends. The CDR3 totals 13 residues. Germline V gene sequence: CDR1 SGHNT, CDR2 YYREEE (reference sequence). The CDR3 spells CASSSGDYNEQFF. CDR3 DNA sequence: TGTGCCAGCAGCTCAGGGGACTACAATGAGCAGTTCTTC.

This clonotype was picked up a small number of times. The gene calls are TRBV2 and TRBJ2-2; weak D call: TRBD1 (6 bases). Looked up from germline, CDR1 is SNHLY and CDR2 is FYNNEI. The CDR3 spans 14 residues. Trimming cost V 5 bases and J 0 bases, with 7 bases left between them. The CDR3 DNA sequence: TGTGCCAGCAGTTGGACAGCGAACACCGGGGAGCTGTTTTTT. Its translation is CASSWTANTGELFF.

This clonotype was observed a handful of times. The J gene is TRBJ1-3, the V gene TRBV5-4, with no clear D. Deletions cut 9 bases from V and 4 bases from J, with 8 bases between. Germline V gene data show CDR1 as SGHNT and CDR2 as YYREEE (reference sequence). This CDR3 has 11 amino acids. The DNA of the CDR3 is TGTGCCACAGCTCTCGGAAACACCATATATTTT. This sequence encodes CATALGNTIYF.

This clonotype occurred a few times. The rearrangement joins TRBV19 to TRBJ1-1, with D possibly matching TRBD1 (5 bases). The CDR3 has 11 amino acids. Germline V gives CDR1 LNHDA, CDR2 SQIVND (reference sequence). The V and J ends lost 3 bases and 11 bases respectively, with 10 bases between them. CDR3 in amino acids: CASSMTRAAFF. The CDR3 bases are TGTGCCAGTAGTATGACCAGGGCGGCTTTCTTT. Looking up the rest from reference TRBV19 and TRBJ1-1 gives the full variable domain: DGGITQSPKYLFRKEGQNVTLSCEQNLNHDAMYWYRQDPGQGLRLIYYSQIVNDFQKGDIAEGYSVSREKKESFPLTVTSAQKNPTAFYLCASSMTRAAFFGQGTRLTVV.

This clonotype was seen a handful of times. The chain has TRBV6-5 and TRBJ2-4, with TRBD1 matching over 9 bases. CDR3 length: 16 amino acids. Germline V gene lookup returns CDR1 MNHEY and CDR2 SVGAGI. V shed 6 bases and J 2 bases; nucleotides not matched to a gene: 8. CDR3 in amino acids: CASRSGTGFSKNIQYF. CDR3 DNA sequence: TGTGCCAGCAGGTCCGGGACAGGGTTTTCCAAAAACATTCAGTACTTC.

V usage is TRBV30 and J usage is TRBJ1-3; the D is unclear. The CDR3 has 13 amino acids. Trimming removed 4 bases from V and 2 bases from J, with 9 bases in between. Germline-derived CDR1 and CDR2 are GTSNPN and SVGIG (reference sequence). The CDR3: CAWNPGAGNTIYF. The CDR3 bases are TGTGCCTGGAACCCGGGTGCTGGAAACACCATATATTTT.

The chain combines TRBV12-3 or TRBV12-4 with TRBJ2-5; tentative D call: TRBD2 (6 bases). The CDR3 loop spans 13 amino acids. V shed 4 bases and J shed 6 bases, with 12 bases lying between them. The CDR3 DNA sequence: TGTGCCAGCAGTTATGGACTATACAAGACCCAGTACTTC. It specifies CASSYGLYKTQYF.

In its sample, this clonotype was seen a few times. The gene calls are TRBV7-9 and TRBJ2-2; D gene ambiguous. V was shortened by 4 bases and J by 5 bases, with 14 bases between the two germline ends. The germline CDR1 and CDR2 sequences are SEHNR and FQNEAQ (reference sequence). The CDR3 totals 15 residues. CDR3 sequence: CASSSAPDGTGELFF. The CDR3 coding sequence is TGTGCCAGCAGCTCGGCCCCGGACGGAACCGGGGAGCTGTTTTTT.

A few counts support this clonotype. This chain uses TRBV7-9 with TRBJ2-1; 7 positions agree with TRBD1. V lost 4 bases, J lost 4 bases, and 4 bases stayed unmatched. The CDR3 length is 14 residues. CDR1 is SEHNR, CDR2 FQNEAQ, per germline (reference sequence). For the CDR3, the DNA is TGTGCCAGCAGCTATAACAGGGGTTACAATGAGCAGTTCTTC. The encoded protein is CASSYNRGYNEQFF.

The rearrangement joins TRBV4-1 to TRBJ2-2; a possible D gene is TRBD1 (6 bases). Per the germline V gene, CDR1 is MGHRA and CDR2 is YSYEKL. V was cut by 0 bases and J by 3 bases, with 14 bases left in between. The CDR3 spans 17 residues. CDR3 protein: CASSQDRWGPHTGELFF. CDR3 DNA sequence: TGCGCCAGCAGCCAAGATCGGTGGGGGCCCCACACCGGGGAGCTGTTTTTT.

The V and J genes are TRBV9 and TRBJ1-6; D unresolved. Trimming took 3 bases from V and 8 from J, leaving 18 bases between them. Germline V CDR1 and CDR2: SGDLS, YYNGEE. This CDR3 spans 16 amino acids. The CDR3: CASSAEEVVGHSPLHF. The CDR3 DNA reads TGTGCCAGCAGCGCCGAGGAGGTCGTCGGCCATTCACCCCTCCACTTT.

This clonotype showed up just once. V and J are TRBV12-3 or TRBV12-4 and TRBJ1-5; unclear D gene. This CDR3 has 13 residues. Trimming left V 4 bases short and J 1 base short, with 5 bases between. The DNA of the CDR3 is TGTGCCAGCAGTTCAGACAGCAATCAGCCCCAGCATTTT. This gives the protein CASSSDSNQPQHF.

The V gene is TRBV7-9, the J gene TRBJ1-1; 9 positions match TRBD1. The CDR3 sequence is 14 residues long. CDR1 and CDR2 from the germline V gene are SEHNR and FQNEAQ (reference sequence). V gave up 5 bases and J gave up 2 bases; unmatched junction bases: 3. The CDR3 here is CASSTGGINTEAFF. As DNA, the CDR3 is TGTGCCAGCAGCACAGGGGGCATTAACACTGAAGCTTTCTTT.

This clonotype was found many times. The V call is TRBV29-1, the J call TRBJ2-7; TRBD1 matches 8 bases. The CDR3 contains 13 residues. V was clipped by 7 bases and J by 2 bases; unmatched bases: 7. Per germline, CDR1 SQVTM and CDR2 ANQGSEA. CDR3 in DNA: TGCAGCGCCCGGACAGGGAAGACCTACGAGCAGTACTTC. This encodes CSARTGKTYEQYF.

The chain recombines TRBV7-8 with TRBJ2-3, with D tentatively TRBD2 (5 bases). The CDR3 spans 15 residues. Germline V CDR1 and CDR2: SGHVS, FQNEAQ. V was shortened by 1 base and J by 1 base, with 9 bases between the two germline ends. The CDR3 protein is CASSLGVSGTDTQYF. The CDR3 DNA sequence: TGTGCCAGCAGCTTAGGAGTTAGCGGCACAGATACGCAGTATTTT. The variable domain in full, with the rest retrieved from reference TRBV7-8 and TRBJ2-3, is GAGVSQSPRYKVAKRGQDVALRCDPISGHVSLFWYQQALGQGPEFLTYFQNEAQLDKSGLPSDRFFAERPEGSVSTLKIQRTQQEDSAVYLCASSLGVSGTDTQYFGPGTRLTVL.

This clonotype was picked up a small number of times. V and J are TRBV4-1 and TRBJ2-5; 7 positions agree with TRBD2. Germline V CDR1 and CDR2: MGHRA, YSYEKL. After removal of 1 base from V and 5 bases from J, the junction contained 4 bases not matched to a gene. The CDR3 is made up of 14 amino acids. The CDR3 DNA reads TGCGCCAGCAGCCAAGTATACGGGGGGGAGACCCAGTACTTC. It specifies CASSQVYGGETQYF.

This clonotype occurred once. CDR3 sequence (DNA): TGTGCCACCAGCAGAACTCCGACAGCTAGCGACGAGCAGTACTTC. Its protein is CATSRTPTASDEQYF. The genes are TRBV15 and TRBJ2-7; weak D call: TRBD2 (6 bases). The V end was cut by 2 bases, the J end by 5 bases, with 16 bases between. Germline V gene data show CDR1 as LNHNV and CDR2 as YYDKDF (reference sequence). CDR3 length: 15 amino acids.

This clonotype was found a few times. The J gene is TRBJ2-1, the V gene TRBV7-2, with a weak D call TRBD1 (6 bases). Germline values: CDR1 SGHTA, CDR2 FQGNSA. V lost 5 bases to trimming and J lost 3 bases, with 20 bases between them. This CDR3 spans 17 amino acids. The CDR3 spells CASSPSPQGNYYNEQFF. The CDR3 DNA follows: TGTGCCAGCAGCCCGTCTCCTCAGGGGAACTACTACAATGAGCAGTTCTTC.

This clonotype was found a few times. This chain connects TRBV4-2 to TRBJ2-3; no reliable D call. V dropped 4 bases and J dropped 2 bases, with 22 bases sitting between them. Germline CDR1 LGHNA, CDR2 YNFKEQ. The CDR3 runs to 18 residues. The CDR3 DNA sequence: TGTGCCAGCAGCCGGCCTGACGACGGGCCCTCAAACACAGATACGCAGTATTTT. It codes for CASSRPDDGPSNTDTQYF.

This clonotype occurred a few times. The V gene is TRBV9, the J gene TRBJ2-7, with TRBD1 as a possible D gene (6 bases). CDR1 and CDR2 from the germline V gene are SGDLS and YYNGEE. The CDR3 has 15 residues. The ends were cut back, 4 bases at V and 6 bases at J, with 20 bases in the middle. Here the CDR3 DNA reads TGTGCCAGCAGCCCCTCGGGACAAGGGAATTCCGAGCAGTACTTC. Amino acids: CASSPSGQGNSEQYF.

In its sample, this clonotype was seen a few times. The rearrangement links TRBV30 to TRBJ2-7; tentative D call: TRBD2 (5 bases). V lost 4 bases and J 6 bases, leaving 16 bases between the germline ends. The CDR3 spans 13 residues. Looked up from germline, CDR1 is GTSNPN and CDR2 is SVGIG (reference sequence). The CDR3 loop reads CAWNGGGVGEQYF. The CDR3 bases are TGTGCCTGGAATGGTGGAGGTGTGGGCGAGCAGTACTTC.

This clonotype appeared a few times. This rearrangement joins TRBV5-1 to TRBJ1-1; 7 positions agree with TRBD1. This CDR3 is 15 amino acids long. Germline CDR1 SGHRS, CDR2 YFSETQ. The ends lost 0 bases at V and 1 base at J; junction bases unmatched: 3. The chain's CDR3 is CASSLVRQGNTEAFF. DNA of the CDR3: TGCGCCAGCAGCTTGGTGCGACAGGGGAACACTGAAGCTTTCTTT.

The rearrangement links TRBV7-9 to TRBJ2-7; no definite D call. Germline assignment: CDR1 SEHNR and CDR2 FQNEAQ (reference sequence). V lost 4 bases and J 6 bases, leaving 7 bases between the germline ends. The CDR3 loop spans 11 amino acids. CDR3 loop: CASSSRGEQYF. For the CDR3, the DNA is TGTGCCAGCAGCTCTCGCGGCGAGCAGTACTTC. The full variable domain, with the rest looked up from reference TRBV7-9 and TRBJ2-7, is DTGVSQNPRHKITKRGQNVTFRCDPISEHNRLYWYRQTLGQGPEFLTYFQNEAQLEKSRLLSDRFSAERPKGSFSTLEIQRTEQGDSAMYLCASSSRGEQYFGPGTRLTVT.

This clonotype was observed a handful of times. This chain connects TRBV28 to TRBJ1-6; D is uncertain. The CDR3 is 14 residues long. V was cut by 3 bases and J by 7 bases, with 10 bases left in between. Germline values: CDR1 MDHEN, CDR2 SYDVKM. CDR3 sequence: CASSFPRGNSPLHF. As DNA, the CDR3 is TGTGCCAGCAGTTTCCCCCGAGGGAATTCACCCCTCCACTTT.

There are a few counts of this clonotype. The chain is built from TRBV4-3 and TRBJ2-7; 7 bases are shared with TRBD1. Looked up from germline, CDR1 is LGHNA and CDR2 is YSLEER. The CDR3 contains 18 residues. Losses at the gene ends were 0 bases for V and 3 bases for J; bases not matched to a gene: 14. The CDR3, as DNA: TGCGCCAGCAGCCAAGATGAGGGAAGGGGGCGGATGGACTACGAGCAGTACGTC. Amino acid sequence: CASSQDEGRGRMDYEQYV.

The chain has TRBV4-1 and TRBJ1-1; D remains ambiguous. The CDR3 spans 15 residues. In germline, CDR1 is MGHRA, CDR2 YSYEKL. Trimming took off 3 bases at V and 1 base at J, with 12 bases between the two ends. The CDR3 DNA reads as TGCGCCAGCAGCCATGTCCCCGTAGGGAACACTGAAGCTTTCTTT. Its protein is CASSHVPVGNTEAFF.

This clonotype was observed at least ten times. V usage is TRBV7-6 and J usage is TRBJ2-3; 7 bases are a match to TRBD2. CDR1 is SGHVS, CDR2 FNYEAQ, per germline. The CDR3 has 16 amino acids. The junction had 7 bases not matched to a gene; V was cut back by 4 bases and J by 0 bases. The chain's CDR3 is CASSSYSRGSTDTQYF. The CDR3 nucleotides read TGTGCCAGCAGCTCCTATTCGCGGGGGAGCACAGATACGCAGTATTTT.